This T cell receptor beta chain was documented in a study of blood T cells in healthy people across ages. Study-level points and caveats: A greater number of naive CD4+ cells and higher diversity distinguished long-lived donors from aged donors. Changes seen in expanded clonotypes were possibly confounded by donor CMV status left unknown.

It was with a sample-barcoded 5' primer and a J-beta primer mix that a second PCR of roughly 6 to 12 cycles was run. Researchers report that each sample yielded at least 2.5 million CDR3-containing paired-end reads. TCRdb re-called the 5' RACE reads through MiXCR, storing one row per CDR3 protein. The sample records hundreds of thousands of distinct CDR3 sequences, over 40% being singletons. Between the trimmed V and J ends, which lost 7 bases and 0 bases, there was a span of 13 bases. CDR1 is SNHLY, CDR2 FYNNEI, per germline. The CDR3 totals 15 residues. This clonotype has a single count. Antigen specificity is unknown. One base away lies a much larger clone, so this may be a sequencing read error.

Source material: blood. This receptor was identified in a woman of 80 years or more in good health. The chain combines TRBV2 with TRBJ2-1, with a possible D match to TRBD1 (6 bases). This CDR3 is CASIPNRVSYNEQFF. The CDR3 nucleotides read TGTGCCAGCATCCCGAACAGGGTCTCCTACAATGAGCAGTTCTTC. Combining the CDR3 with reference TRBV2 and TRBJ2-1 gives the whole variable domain EPEVTQTPSHQVTQMGQEVILRCVPISNHLYFYWYRQILGQKVEFLVSFYNNEISEKSEIFDDQFSVERPDGSNFTLKIRSTKLEDSAMYFCASIPNRVSYNEQFFGPGTRLTVL.